This is a list of T cell receptor beta chains from one sample in a study of blood T cell repertoires in COVID-19. Here immunoSEQ multiplex PCR was the method, and the copy in TCRdb shows in-frame clones only, minus some. The data contain more than 300,000 clones, around nine tenths of them singletons. The sequencing input was peripheral blood. Receptors originate from a woman aged 18-29 years who had recovered from COVID-19. Both conserved end residues are part of each CDR3. Fields, in order: clone size, V gene, D gene, J gene, CDR3 DNA, CDR3 protein. A D gene is named only where the DNA matches it firmly. Size is omitted from some rows. Given values are once, few, many or a class for expanded clones.

clone_size: .; v_call: TRBV30; d_call: .; j_call: TRBJ1-5; cdr3_nt: TGTGCCTGGAGCGATACTCAAAATCAGCCCCAGCATTTT; cdr3_aa: CAWSDTQNQPQHF
clone_size: .; v_call: TRBV4-1; d_call: TRBD2; j_call: TRBJ2-3; cdr3_nt: TGCGCCAGCAGCCAAGCAAGGAGTAGCGGGGCCACAGATACGCAGTATTTT; cdr3_aa: CASSQARSSGATDTQYF
clone_size: .; v_call: TRBV15; d_call: TRBD1; j_call: TRBJ2-5; cdr3_nt: TGTGCCACCAAGGGACAGCCGTACCAAGAGACCCAGTACTTC; cdr3_aa: CATKGQPYQETQYF
clone_size: .; v_call: TRBV5-1; d_call: .; j_call: TRBJ1-4; cdr3_nt: TGCGCCAGCAGCTTGGCGGGTCTCGATGAAAAACTGTTTTTT; cdr3_aa: CASSLAGLDEKLFF
clone_size: .; v_call: TRBV19; d_call: .; j_call: TRBJ1-2; cdr3_nt: TGTGCCAGTGGGCGGGGGCTGGAGGGCTACACCTTC; cdr3_aa: CASGRGLEGYTF
clone_size: .; v_call: TRBV5-4; d_call: TRBD2; j_call: TRBJ2-5; cdr3_nt: TGTGCCAGCAGCCTCGGGACTAAGTTGCAAGAGACCCAGTACTTC; cdr3_aa: CASSLGTKLQETQYF
clone_size: .; v_call: TRBV13; d_call: .; j_call: TRBJ2-1; cdr3_nt: TGTGCCAGCACCACCCGGGGGTACAATGAGCAGTTCTTC; cdr3_aa: CASTTRGYNEQFF
clone_size: .; v_call: TRBV7-7; d_call: .; j_call: TRBJ2-1; cdr3_nt: TGTGCCAGCAGCCATTTGGGGAGCGGGTACAATGAGCAGTTCTTC; cdr3_aa: CASSHLGSGYNEQFF
clone_size: .; v_call: TRBV5-6; d_call: TRBD2; j_call: TRBJ2-5; cdr3_nt: TGTGCCAGCAGCACTTCGGGAGGCCCCCGGGAGACCCAGTACTTC; cdr3_aa: CASSTSGGPRETQYF
clone_size: .; v_call: TRBV12-5; d_call: TRBD1; j_call: TRBJ2-1; cdr3_nt: TGTGCTAGTGGTACCGGACAGGGAGTAAAGTATGAGCAGTTCTTC; cdr3_aa: CASGTGQGVKYEQFF
clone_size: .; v_call: TRBV24-1; d_call: .; j_call: TRBJ2-2; cdr3_nt: TGTGCCACCAGTGATCCGGGAGTCGCGAACACCGGGGAGCTGTTTTTT; cdr3_aa: CATSDPGVANTGELFF
clone_size: .; v_call: TRBV7-2; d_call: .; j_call: TRBJ2-1; cdr3_nt: TGTGCCAGCAGCTTAGGAGGGTTGGGGGGGCAAAAAGAGCAGTTCTTC; cdr3_aa: CASSLGGLGGQKEQFF
clone_size: .; v_call: TRBV11-3; d_call: .; j_call: TRBJ1-6; cdr3_nt: TGTGCCAGCAGCCCCTCCGTAGCGGGCGGCAATTCACCCCTCCACTTT; cdr3_aa: CASSPSVAGGNSPLHF
clone_size: .; v_call: TRBV5-1; d_call: .; j_call: TRBJ1-1; cdr3_nt: TGCGCCAGCAGCCCCGGTTCGATTATGAACACTGAAGCTTTCTTT; cdr3_aa: CASSPGSIMNTEAFF
clone_size: .; v_call: TRBV5-1; d_call: TRBD1; j_call: TRBJ1-2; cdr3_nt: TGCGCCAGCAGCTTGCCCCAGGGGGCTAACTATGGCTACACCTTC; cdr3_aa: CASSLPQGANYGYTF
clone_size: .; v_call: TRBV25-1; d_call: .; j_call: TRBJ2-3; cdr3_nt: TGTGCCAGCAGTGGAAGACTAGCGCAGTATTTT; cdr3_aa: CASSGRLAQYF
clone_size: .; v_call: TRBV6-5; d_call: .; j_call: TRBJ2-5; cdr3_nt: TGTGCCAGCAGTTACCCGGGTGGAGACTCTGAAGAGACCCAGTACTTC; cdr3_aa: CASSYPGGDSEETQYF
clone_size: .; v_call: TRBV9; d_call: TRBD1; j_call: TRBJ1-2; cdr3_nt: TGTGCCAGCAGCGCGGGGACAGGGGGCGTCTATGGCTACACCTTC; cdr3_aa: CASSAGTGGVYGYTF
clone_size: .; v_call: TRBV6-2/TRBV6-3; d_call: TRBD1; j_call: TRBJ2-1; cdr3_nt: TGTGCCAGCAGTGACCGGGACAGACGTTACAATGAGCAGTTCTTC; cdr3_aa: CASSDRDRRYNEQFF
clone_size: .; v_call: TRBV6-6; d_call: .; j_call: TRBJ1-2; cdr3_nt: TGTGCCAGCAGTTACTCGGAGCCGGGAGCCGGTCATGGCTACACCTTC; cdr3_aa: CASSYSEPGAGHGYTF
clone_size: .; v_call: TRBV6-2/TRBV6-3; d_call: TRBD2; j_call: TRBJ2-1; cdr3_nt: TGTGCCAGCAGTTCCGTCCGGGGTAGCGGGAACTACAATGAGCAGTTCTTC; cdr3_aa: CASSSVRGSGNYNEQFF
clone_size: once; v_call: TRBV9; d_call: TRBD1; j_call: TRBJ2-1; cdr3_nt: TGTGCCAGCAGCAGAGCCGGGACAGGGAACAATGAGCAGTTCTTC; cdr3_aa: CASSRAGTGNNEQFF
clone_size: once; v_call: TRBV9; d_call: .; j_call: TRBJ1-2; cdr3_nt: TGTGCCAGCAGGCGGGGGGCCATAGCTAACTATGGCTACACCTTC; cdr3_aa: CASRRGAIANYGYTF
clone_size: few; v_call: TRBV6-5; d_call: TRBD1; j_call: TRBJ1-2; cdr3_nt: TGTGCCAGGCGGGACAGCGATGGCTACACCTTC; cdr3_aa: CARRDSDGYTF
clone_size: .; v_call: TRBV5-1; d_call: .; j_call: TRBJ1-6; cdr3_nt: TGCGCCAGCAGCCCCGGGGGGCAGGACTCACCCCTCCACTTT; cdr3_aa: CASSPGGQDSPLHF
clone_size: .; v_call: TRBV15; d_call: TRBD1; j_call: TRBJ1-1; cdr3_nt: TGTGCCACCAGCGACCCTCCGGGACAGGGGGATAATGAAGCTTTCTTT; cdr3_aa: CATSDPPGQGDNEAFF
clone_size: .; v_call: TRBV24-1; d_call: TRBD1; j_call: TRBJ2-3; cdr3_nt: TGTGCCACCAGTGATTTACGACAGGGACCAAGCACAGATACGCAGTATTTT; cdr3_aa: CATSDLRQGPSTDTQYF